Below, 24 T cell receptor beta chains from the same sample are listed, as sequenced in a study of TET2 disruption in CD19-targeted CAR T cells. This table comes from immunoSEQ multiplex PCR, and its TCRdb copy is limited to in-frame clones, with some not included. The sample table sets out 2,000 or so clones. No antigen is known for these receptors. Treatment described: autologous CTL019 cells: CD19 CAR with 4-1BB and CD3 zeta domains. The sequencing here drew on CD8+ T cells sorted from cultured blood T cells, taken for CD19 CAR T cell therapy. These receptors originate from a man aged 70 or older with chronic lymphocytic leukemia.

About this clone itself: Read data end 3 residues before the CDR3 end; the end is taken from the germline J gene. The rearrangement links TRBV15 to TRBJ2-1; D possibly corresponds to TRBD2 (6 bases). Germline assignment: CDR1 LNHNV and CDR2 YYDKDF (reference sequence). V dropped 2 bases and J dropped 2 bases, with 7 bases sitting between them. The length of the CDR3 is 14 residues. The CDR3: CATSRTGAYNEQFF. Partial CDR3 DNA: TGTGCCACCAGCAGAACGGGGGCCTACAATGAG.

Frequency places this clone as medium-sized (0.01 to 0.1%). From the germline J gene comes the end of the CDR3, since the read stops 3 residues before it. The J gene is TRBJ1-1, the V gene TRBV7-9, with no clear D. CDR3 size: 13 residues. Germline V gene data show CDR1 as SEHNR and CDR2 as FQNEAQ (reference sequence). The V and J ends lost 5 bases and 1 base respectively, with 8 bases between them. The CDR3 reads CASSPWANTEAFF. The sequenced CDR3 bases are TGTGCCAGCAGCCCCTGGGCGAACACTGAA.

This clone shows up as medium-sized by frequency. The read comes to an end 3 residues before the CDR3 does, leaving the germline J gene to fill in the end. The chain is built from TRBV2 and TRBJ1-5; 7 nucleotides match TRBD1. The J segment lost 4 bases and the V segment lost 8 bases, leaving 11 bases of the junction unmatched. Germline CDR1 SNHLY, CDR2 FYNNEI. The CDR3 contains 15 residues. The CDR3 DNA, read in part, is TGTGCCAGCCTGCCAGGGGGTGGGGGGAATCAGCCC. Its translation: CASLPGGGGNQP. The entire CDR3 sequence reads CASLPGGGGNQPQHF. The whole variable domain, filled in from reference TRBV2 and TRBJ1-5, reads EPEVTQTPSHQVTQMGQEVILRCVPISNHLYFYWYRQILGQKVEFLVSFYNNEISEKSEIFDDQFSVERPDGSNFTLKIRSTKLEDSAMYFCASLPGGGGNQPQHFGDGTRLSIL.

This clone registers medium-sized (0.01 to 0.1%) by frequency. The CDR3 extends 3 residues past the end of the read, so its final part is completed from the germline J gene. This chain connects TRBV29-1 to TRBJ1-1; D remains unclear. The CDR3 sequence is 13 residues long. Per the germline V gene, CDR1 is SQVTM and CDR2 is ANQGSEA. V was cut by 4 bases and J by 3 bases, with 12 bases left in between. CDR3 residues: CSVVAGMDTEAFF. CDR3 DNA (partial): TGCAGCGTTGTTGCGGGTATGGACACTGAA.

On this clone itself: The CDR3 extends 3 residues past the end of the read, so its final part is completed from the germline J gene. The gene calls are TRBV9 and TRBJ2-3; D is unresolved. Trimming removed 4 bases from V and 2 bases from J, with 5 bases in between. The length of the CDR3 is 12 residues. Germline V gene data show CDR1 as SGDLS and CDR2 as YYNGEE. CDR3 region: CASSWPTDTQYF. The part of the CDR3 DNA that was read is TGTGCCAGCAGCTGGCCCACAGATACG.

Judged by frequency, this clone is medium-sized (0.01 to 0.1%). Coverage ceases 3 residues before the CDR3 finishes, and the germline J gene fills in the end. The chain uses TRBV7-9 and TRBJ1-3; D gene uncertain. The V gene lost 1 base and the J gene lost 2 bases, with 9 bases spanning the gap. The V gene's germline CDR1 is SEHNR and CDR2 FQNEAQ (reference sequence). There are 15 residues in the CDR3. The CDR3 sequence is CASSLVGYAGNTIYF. The covered CDR3 bases are TGTGCCAGCAGCTTAGTCGGGTACGCTGGAAACACC.

Concerning this clone: The read ends 3 residues shy of where the CDR3 ends; the end is completed using the germline J gene. The sample holds other DNA sequences that translate to the same CDR3. The chain joins TRBV18 to TRBJ1-2; possibly TRBD1 for D (6 bases). The V gene's germline CDR1 is KGHSH and CDR2 LQKENI. The CDR3 is 15 amino acids. The sequenced part of the CDR3 DNA is TGTGCCAGCTCACCCCTGGGGGGGCCTCCCTACGAC. Encoded protein: CASSPLGGPPYD. In full, the CDR3 is CASSPLGGPPYDYTF.

In regard to this clone: The DNA ends 3 residues before the CDR3 does, and the rest of the CDR3 is filled in from the germline J gene. The J gene is TRBJ2-2, the V gene TRBV27; 12 nucleotides line up with TRBD2. Looked up from germline, CDR1 is MNHEY and CDR2 is SMNVEV (reference sequence). The CDR3 extends over 16 amino acids. V shed 3 bases, J shed 9 bases, and the junction held 8 bases outside the gene matches. CDR3 bases read: TGTGCCAGCAGTTTTGCCCCAACTAGCGGGGGGAGGGAG. Translated, it gives CASSFAPTSGGRE. The complete CDR3 reads CASSFAPTSGGRELFF.

With regard to this clone: Read data end 3 residues before the CDR3 end; the end is taken from the germline J gene. V gene TRBV12-3 or TRBV12-4 combines with J gene TRBJ2-7; D might be TRBD1 (7 bases). This CDR3 has 14 amino acids. V was trimmed by 5 bases and J by 2 bases, leaving 13 bases between them. CDR3 in amino acids: CASSPRGEAYEQYF. The DNA read from the CDR3 is TGTGCCAGCAGTCCCAGGGGGGAAGCCTACGAG.

Notes on this clone: Sequencing ends 3 residues short of the CDR3 end; the germline J gene provides the rest. The chain joins TRBV19 to TRBJ1-2; 8 nucleotides align to TRBD1. The CDR3 is 14 residues long. CDR1 is LNHDA and CDR2 is SQIVND in the germline V gene (reference sequence). The CDR3 spells CASSPQGASYDYTF. The DNA read from the CDR3 is TGTGCCAGTAGTCCCCAGGGGGCTTCCTACGAC.

This clone is labeled large based on frequency. The sequence runs out 3 residues before the end of the CDR3; the remainder is reconstructed from the germline J gene. J is TRBJ1-2 and V is TRBV6-2 or TRBV6-3; 10 bases agree with TRBD1. The CDR3 totals 16 residues. The V gene end was trimmed by 7 bases and the J gene end by 3 bases; junction bases not matched to a gene: 11. The germline V gene has CDR1 MNHEY and CDR2 SVGEGT. CDR3 protein: CASNPLTGGVYYGYTF. CDR3 DNA (partial): TGTGCCAGCAATCCTTTGACAGGGGGCGTTTACTATGGC.

Its frequency marks this clone as medium-sized (0.01 to 0.1%). The CDR3 goes on 3 residues after the read ends, and that part is filled in from the germline J gene. The chain combines TRBV7-6 with TRBJ2-2; 8 bases align to TRBD1. V lost 5 bases to trimming and J lost 4 bases; unmatched junction nucleotides: 3. There are 14 residues in the CDR3. In germline, CDR1 is SGHVS, CDR2 FNYEAQ. The chain's CDR3 is CASSQTGGTGELFF. The part of the CDR3 DNA that was read is TGTGCCAGCAGCCAAACAGGGGGCACCGGGGAG.

Notes on this clone: Sequencing ends 3 residues short of the CDR3 end; the germline J gene provides the rest. The J gene is TRBJ1-2, the V gene TRBV13; D is possibly TRBD1 (5 bases). Per the germline V gene, CDR1 is PRHDT and CDR2 is FYEKMQ (reference sequence). This CDR3 has 15 amino acids. The CDR3 here is CASSLGRGGQEPYTF. The sequenced part of the CDR3 DNA is TGTGCCAGCAGCTTAGGAAGGGGAGGTCAAGAGCCC.

This clone is medium-sized (0.01 to 0.1%) by frequency. The sequenced fragment ends 3 residues before the CDR3 boundary, so the rest is inferred from the germline J gene. The V gene is TRBV7-9, the J gene TRBJ1-4, with a tentative D call TRBD1 (5 bases). V shed 5 bases and J shed 7 bases, with 11 bases lying between them. This CDR3 is built from 13 residues. Per germline, CDR1 SEHNR and CDR2 FQNEAQ (reference sequence). CDR3 DNA (partial): TGTGCCAGCAGCCCGGGGGGGGGTGAAAAA. Amino acids: CASSPGGGEK. The whole CDR3 is CASSPGGGEKLFF.

As concerns this clone: The missing CDR3 end, 3 residues past where the read stops, is filled in from the germline J gene. The rearrangement links TRBV12-3 or TRBV12-4 to TRBJ2-7; possible D gene TRBD1, 6 bases. This CDR3 has 16 amino acids. V dropped 0 bases and J dropped 4 bases, with 16 bases sitting between them. The CDR3 bases that were read are TGTGCCAGCAGTTTAGCTCAAACAGGGTCGGGATACGAG. This codes for CASSLAQTGSGYE. The full CDR3 is CASSLAQTGSGYEQYF.

Measured by frequency, this clone is medium-sized (0.01 to 0.1%). The read ends 3 residues before the CDR3 terminus; that terminus is restored from the germline J gene. The genes are TRBV28 and TRBJ2-1; D is possibly TRBD2 (5 bases). Trimming removed 6 bases at V and 4 bases at J, with 10 bases between. The CDR3 is 13 residues long. The V gene's germline CDR1 is MDHEN and CDR2 SYDVKM. The covered CDR3 bases are TGTGCCAGCAGCTTGGGCGGGTACAATGAG. This gives the protein CASSLGGYNE. The complete CDR3 reads CASSLGGYNEQFF.

This clone ranks as medium-sized in terms of frequency. Coverage ceases 3 residues before the CDR3 finishes, and the germline J gene fills in the end. The chain is built from TRBV4-1 and TRBJ2-7; TRBD1 agrees at 9 bases. The CDR3 has 14 residues. With 3 bases clipped from V and 3 bases from J, the junction kept 3 bases outside the gene matches. Germline V gene lookup returns CDR1 MGHRA and CDR2 YSYEKL. CDR3 residues: CASSHGTGLYEQYF. The CDR3 bases that were read are TGCGCCAGCAGCCACGGGACAGGGCTCTACGAG.

About this clone: The read is 3 residues too short to cover the CDR3 end, so that end is filled in from the germline J gene. The gene calls are TRBV10-3 and TRBJ1-3; D gene ambiguous. Germline CDR1 is ENHRY and CDR2 is SYGVKD. CDR3 length: 16 amino acids. V lost 6 bases, J lost 0 bases, and 15 bases lay in between. The sequenced part of the CDR3 DNA is TGTGCCATCAGGGCCGAAGGCGACTACTCTGGAAACACC. As protein: CAIRAEGDYSGNT. The whole CDR3 sequence reads CAIRAEGDYSGNTIYF.

This clone counts as medium-sized by frequency. The read ends 3 residues before the CDR3 terminus; that terminus is restored from the germline J gene. This chain uses TRBV5-1 with TRBJ2-1; 12 nucleotides align to TRBD1. Germline V lookup: CDR1 SGHRS, CDR2 YFSETQ. CDR3 size: 15 residues. Trimming removed 3 bases from V and 7 bases from J; junction bases left unmatched: 5. CDR3 in amino acids: CASSSGTGGFNEQFF. Partial CDR3 DNA: TGCGCCAGCAGCTCCGGGACAGGGGGCTTTAATGAG.

About this clone: The sequence runs out 3 residues before the end of the CDR3; the remainder is reconstructed from the germline J gene. The V and J genes are TRBV4-2 and TRBJ1-2; 8 bases map to TRBD1. Trimming at V came to 2 bases and at J to 6 bases, leaving 8 bases not matched to a gene. The germline CDR1 and CDR2 sequences are LGHNA and YNFKEQ. The CDR3 covers 15 residues. Incomplete CDR3 DNA: TGTGCCAGCAGCCAACCTAGGACAGGGTTAGATGGC. Protein product: CASSQPRTGLDG. The entire CDR3 protein is CASSQPRTGLDGYTF.

A remark on this clone: The CDR3 extends 3 residues past the end of the read, so its final part is completed from the germline J gene. The genes are TRBV5-1 and TRBJ2-7, with a weak D call TRBD1 (6 bases). The V end lost 2 bases, the J end lost 1 base, and 7 bases lay between the germline ends. This CDR3 contains 13 residues. Germline-derived CDR1 and CDR2 are SGHRS and YFSETQ. CDR3: CASSFGQSYEQYF. The CDR3 bases that were read are TGCGCCAGCAGCTTCGGACAGTCCTACGAG.

According to its frequency, this clone is medium-sized. The read comes to an end 3 residues before the CDR3 does, leaving the germline J gene to fill in the end. This chain connects TRBV13 to TRBJ1-1, with 9 nucleotides matching TRBD1. CDR3 length: 15 amino acids. After removal of 5 bases from V and 3 bases from J, the junction contained 7 bases not matched to a gene. Germline V gene data show CDR1 as PRHDT and CDR2 as FYEKMQ (reference sequence). The CDR3 protein is CASSDTGGGHTEAFF. The part of the CDR3 DNA that was read is TGTGCCAGCAGCGACACAGGGGGCGGGCACACTGAA.

With regard to this clone: The read ends 3 residues early relative to the CDR3; the germline J gene fills the gap. The chain has TRBV18 and TRBJ1-2; D remains unclear. This CDR3 region has 15 residues. Germline V gene lookup returns CDR1 KGHSH and CDR2 LQKENI. The CDR3 reads CASSPRSGPSYDYTF. CDR3 DNA, as far as it was read: TGTGCCAGCTCACCACGGAGCGGGCCTTCTTACGAC.

With respect to this clone: The CDR3 extends 3 residues past the end of the read, so its final part is completed from the germline J gene. The J gene is TRBJ2-3, the V gene TRBV27; D remains ambiguous. This CDR3 is built from 13 residues. Trimming removed 6 bases at V and 2 bases at J, with 9 bases between. Germline V gene data show CDR1 as MNHEY and CDR2 as SMNVEV (reference sequence). CDR3 in amino acids: CASSLANTDTQYF. The DNA read from the CDR3 is TGTGCCAGCAGCCTCGCTAACACAGATACG.